This entry lists 32 T cell receptor beta chains sequenced from one sample in a study of CD8 T cells in Susac syndrome. Random hexamers were used to reverse transcribe about 0.5 to 1 ug of RNA. TCRdb called the immunoSEQ multiplex PCR reads again in MiXCR, with one record for every CDR3 protein. The table lists around 170,000 distinct CDR3 sequences, around 93% of them singletons. Sequencing was performed on CD8+ T cells from PBMCs. Receptors were obtained from a human donor with Susac syndrome.

The chain recombines TRBV20-1 with TRBJ2-7; D might be TRBD2 (5 bases). The germline V gene encodes CDR1 DFQATT and CDR2 SNEGSKA (reference sequence). Deletions cut 6 bases from V and 2 bases from J, with 14 bases between. The CDR3 loop spans 13 amino acids. CDR3 nucleotide sequence: TGCAGTGCCCGAAGCGGCGTAGCCTACGAGCAGTACTTC. It codes for CSARSGVAYEQYF.

The chain recombines TRBV5-1 with TRBJ1-1; the match to TRBD1 covers 7 bases. Per the germline V gene, CDR1 is SGHRS and CDR2 is YFSETQ. V shed 1 base and J 7 bases; nucleotides not matched to a gene: 16. The CDR3 extends over 17 amino acids. This chain's CDR3 is CASSLRSGLAQGFEAFF. Here the CDR3 DNA reads TGCGCCAGCAGCTTGAGGTCGGGGTTGGCACAGGGGTTTGAAGCTTTCTTT.

The chain couples TRBV18 to TRBJ2-5; no firm D call. This CDR3 has 11 amino acids. Deletions cut 3 bases from V and 4 bases from J, with 3 bases between. Germline CDR1 reads KGHSH; CDR2 reads LQKENI. The CDR3 coding sequence is TGTGCCAGCTCACCGTCAGAGACCCAGTACTTC. Amino acids: CASSPSETQYF.

V usage is TRBV9 and J usage is TRBJ2-1; 11 nucleotides match TRBD2. V trimming: 4 bases; J trimming: 11 bases; junction bases outside the gene matches: 14. Germline CDR1 is SGDLS and CDR2 is YYNGEE. This CDR3 is 16 amino acids long. CDR3 amino acids: CASSPLGLADQEKQFF. In DNA form, the CDR3 reads TGTGCCAGCAGCCCTCTGGGACTAGCGGACCAGGAGAAGCAGTTCTTC.

This clonotype was found once. V usage is TRBV6-6 and J usage is TRBJ1-4; D perhaps matches TRBD1 (6 bases). The V end was cut by 7 bases, the J end by 6 bases, with 12 bases between. CDR1 is MNHNY, CDR2 SVGAGI, per germline (reference sequence). The CDR3 totals 13 residues. DNA for the CDR3: TGTGCCAGCATAAGACAGGTCGATGAAAAACTGTTTTTT. This codes for CASIRQVDEKLFF.

J is TRBJ2-6 and V is TRBV7-9, with TRBD1 as a possible D gene (5 bases). The germline CDR1 and CDR2 sequences are SEHNR and FQNEAQ (reference sequence). Trimming cost V 1 base and J 0 bases, with 10 bases left between them. The CDR3 contains 17 residues. CDR3 residues: CASSLGGLSSGANVLTF. CDR3 coding DNA: TGTGCCAGCAGCTTAGGGGGCCTGAGCTCTGGGGCCAACGTCCTGACTTTC.

This chain links TRBV7-8 with TRBJ2-5; 8 bases map to TRBD1. The CDR3 covers 21 residues. Germline V gene lookup returns CDR1 SGHVS and CDR2 FQNEAQ. V lost 5 bases to trimming and J lost 2 bases; unmatched junction nucleotides: 25. The CDR3 loop reads CASSRPSRTGRHGVGQETQYF. Here the CDR3 DNA reads TGTGCCAGCAGCCGACCTTCTAGGACAGGGAGGCATGGGGTGGGACAAGAGACCCAGTACTTC.

The chain carries TRBV15 and TRBJ2-5; D gene uncertain. Per germline, CDR1 LNHNV and CDR2 YYDKDF (reference sequence). The length of the CDR3 is 15 residues. V was shortened by 3 bases and J by 2 bases, with 13 bases between the two germline ends. CDR3 amino acids: CATSRRLEPQETQYF. Here the CDR3 DNA reads TGTGCCACCAGCAGGAGACTGGAACCACAAGAGACCCAGTACTTC.

The chain uses TRBV2 and TRBJ2-5; D unclear. V gave up 3 bases and J gave up 7 bases, with 15 bases separating them. There are 14 residues in the CDR3. Looked up from germline, CDR1 is SNHLY and CDR2 is FYNNEI. The DNA for the CDR3 is TGTGCCAGCAGTGACAGGTCTTCTTGGGGGACCCAGTACTTC. Encoded protein: CASSDRSSWGTQYF.

This clonotype was counted a single time. This chain links TRBV7-3 with TRBJ1-1; D might be TRBD1 (6 bases). V lost 5 bases and J 1 base, leaving 11 bases between the germline ends. The length of the CDR3 is 14 residues. Germline loops: CDR1 SGHTA, CDR2 FQGTGA. CDR3 in DNA: TGTGCCAGCAGCCCTACGACAGGGAACACTGAAGCTTTCTTT. Translating gives CASSPTTGNTEAFF.

The chain couples TRBV5-1 to TRBJ2-3; 9 bases map to TRBD1. V lost 0 bases and J lost 1; bases outside the gene matches: 3. Per the germline V gene, CDR1 is SGHRS and CDR2 is YFSETQ. The CDR3 has 16 residues. CDR3 residues: CASSLEDRGGTDTQYF. Written as DNA, the CDR3 is TGCGCCAGCAGCTTGGAGGACAGGGGAGGCACAGATACGCAGTATTTT.

This chain joins TRBV12-3 or TRBV12-4 and TRBJ2-4; the D gene is possibly TRBD2 (5 bases). V gave up 0 bases and J gave up 1 base, with 10 bases separating them. This CDR3 has 16 amino acids. The CDR3 protein is CASSLAGGLAKNIQYF. The CDR3 bases are TGTGCCAGCAGTTTAGCAGGCGGGCTGGCCAAAAACATTCAGTACTTC.

The rearrangement uses TRBV7-9 and TRBJ2-7; 10 positions agree with TRBD2. V lost 5 bases, J lost 6 bases, and 10 bases stayed unmatched. This CDR3 is 15 amino acids long. Germline values: CDR1 SEHNR, CDR2 FQNEAQ (reference sequence). For the CDR3, the DNA is TGTGCCAGCAGCCCAGAGCCTAGCGGGAGTTTCGAGCAGTACTTC. Encoded protein: CASSPEPSGSFEQYF.

The chain employs TRBV7-9 and TRBJ2-5; no reliable D call. CDR3 size: 14 residues. V lost 0 bases and J 2 bases, leaving 7 bases between the germline ends. Germline CDR1 is SEHNR and CDR2 is FQNEAQ (reference sequence). The CDR3 loop reads CASSLAVGQETQYF. The CDR3 DNA reads TGTGCCAGCAGCTTAGCGGTGGGTCAAGAGACCCAGTACTTC.

J is TRBJ1-1 and V is TRBV12-3 or TRBV12-4; D ambiguous. There are 15 residues in the CDR3. With 5 bases removed from V and 3 bases from J, the gap between germline ends came to 16 bases. CDR3 nucleotides: TGTGCCAGCAGTCCATACAGTTACGGGTACACTGAAGCTTTCTTT. Translated, it gives CASSPYSYGYTEAFF.

The rearrangement joins TRBV5-1 to TRBJ1-1, with D tentatively TRBD1 (5 bases). Germline V gives CDR1 SGHRS, CDR2 YFSETQ. V shed 2 bases and J shed 7 bases, with 21 bases lying between them. CDR3 size: 16 residues. DNA of the CDR3: TGCGCCAGCAGCTTCCAACCAGGGAGGAGGGATGGTGAAGCTTTCTTT. It yields the protein CASSFQPGRRDGEAFF.

The rearrangement uses TRBV27 and TRBJ2-1, with TRBD2 matching 14 bases. Germline CDR1 and CDR2: MNHEY and SMNVEV (reference sequence). Unmatched junction bases numbered 9, after V lost 7 bases and J lost 7 bases. The CDR3 runs to 16 residues. The CDR3 DNA reads as TGTGCCAGCACTCTAAGGGGGACTAGCGGGAGAAATGAGCAGTTCTTC. The encoded protein is CASTLRGTSGRNEQFF.

The CDR3: CASSLALATGETQYF. The CDR3 DNA is TGTGCCAGCAGCTTAGCGCTCGCTACAGGGGAGACCCAGTACTTC. The genes are TRBV7-9 and TRBJ2-5, with TRBD1 as a possible D gene (6 bases). V was trimmed by 0 bases and J by 5 bases, leaving 13 bases between them. This CDR3 spans 15 amino acids. Germline V CDR1 and CDR2: SEHNR, FQNEAQ (reference sequence).

The V call is TRBV30, the J call TRBJ1-1; 7 positions match TRBD1. The CDR3 has 13 residues. From germline, CDR1 is GTSNPN and CDR2 SVGIG (reference sequence). V lost 8 bases, J lost 3 bases, and 9 bases stayed unmatched. CDR3 sequence: CAIIGQVYTEAFF. In nucleotides, the CDR3 is TGTGCCATAATTGGACAGGTATACACTGAAGCTTTCTTT.

V usage is TRBV20-1 and J usage is TRBJ2-7, with TRBD2 identical over 10 bases. Losses at the gene ends were 5 bases for V and 1 base for J; bases not matched to a gene: 5. Germline loops: CDR1 DFQATT, CDR2 SNEGSKA (reference sequence). CDR3 size: 14 residues. CDR3 nucleotide sequence: TGCAGTGCTTTCGGACTAGCGGTTTCCTACGAGCAGTACTTC. It is translated as CSAFGLAVSYEQYF.

The chain combines TRBV20-1 with TRBJ1-4; D is uncertain. The CDR3 sequence is 14 residues long. V gave up 0 bases and J gave up 4 bases, with 9 bases separating them. CDR1 and CDR2 (germline): DFQATT, SNEGSKA (reference sequence). The chain's CDR3 is CSARDRIFNEKLFF. The CDR3 bases are TGCAGTGCTAGAGATCGGATATTTAATGAAAAACTGTTTTTT.

This chain links TRBV20-1 with TRBJ1-1; D is unclear. The CDR3 covers 13 residues. V was cut by 3 bases and J by 1 base, with 9 bases left in between. The V gene's germline CDR1 is DFQATT and CDR2 SNEGSKA (reference sequence). CDR3 sequence (DNA): TGCAGTGCTAGCCCACCTCCGAACACTGAAGCTTTCTTT. It translates to CSASPPPNTEAFF.

The gene calls are TRBV7-9 and TRBJ2-1; 7 bases align to TRBD2. This CDR3 contains 15 residues. With 5 bases clipped from V and 4 bases from J, the junction kept 8 bases outside the gene matches. Germline-derived CDR1 and CDR2 are SEHNR and FQNEAQ (reference sequence). The CDR3 sequence is CASSPSGPNYNEQFF. CDR3 sequence (DNA): TGTGCCAGCAGCCCTAGCGGACCGAATTACAATGAGCAGTTCTTC. Drawing the rest from reference TRBV7-9 and TRBJ2-1, the complete variable domain is DTGVSQNPRHKITKRGQNVTFRCDPISEHNRLYWYRQTLGQGPEFLTYFQNEAQLEKSRLLSDRFSAERPKGSFSTLEIQRTEQGDSAMYLCASSPSGPNYNEQFFGPGTRLTVL.

This sequence joins TRBV29-1 and TRBJ1-1, with 7 bases matching TRBD1. Per the germline V gene, CDR1 is SQVTM and CDR2 is ANQGSEA. The CDR3 runs 12 residues. Trimming removed 7 bases from V and 4 bases from J; junction bases left unmatched: 6. The CDR3 loop reads CSAQTGSTEAFF. CDR3 bases: TGCAGCGCCCAGACAGGGAGCACTGAAGCTTTCTTT. Full variable domain (rest looked up from reference TRBV29-1 and TRBJ1-1): SAVISQKPSRDICQRGTSLTIQCQVDSQVTMMFWYRQQPGQSLTLIATANQGSEATYESGFVIDKFPISRPNLTFSTLTVSNMSPEDSSIYLCSAQTGSTEAFFGQGTRLTVV.

This rearrangement joins TRBV13 to TRBJ1-1, with TRBD1 identical over 9 bases. J was trimmed by 2 bases and V by 5 bases; bases with no gene match: 3. Looked up from germline, CDR1 is PRHDT and CDR2 is FYEKMQ (reference sequence). The CDR3 runs to 14 residues. The CDR3 region is CASSTQGANTEAFF. The CDR3 nucleotides read TGTGCCAGCAGCACACAGGGGGCCAACACTGAAGCTTTCTTT.

The rearrangement links TRBV23-1 to TRBJ1-1; 7 nucleotides line up with TRBD1. TRBV23-1 is designated an ORF whose function remains uncertain. The CDR3 is 15 residues long. With V trimmed by 0 bases and J by 1 base, 2 bases remained unmatched. DNA for the CDR3: TGCGCCAGCAGTCAATCGAGGGACAGGAACACTGAAGCTTTCTTT. Protein: CASSQSRDRNTEAFF.

This chain's CDR3 is CASSHTTTNTEAFF. The CDR3 region has the DNA TGCGCCAGCAGCCATACTACAACGAACACTGAAGCTTTCTTT. The genes are TRBV4-1 and TRBJ1-1; no reliable D call. The CDR3 sequence is 14 residues long. Germline CDR1 and CDR2: MGHRA and YSYEKL. V shed 3 bases and J shed 1 base, with 9 bases lying between them.

The chain uses TRBV13 and TRBJ2-1; D remains unclear. The CDR3 loop spans 13 amino acids. Germline loops: CDR1 PRHDT, CDR2 FYEKMQ (reference sequence). The V end was cut by 7 bases, the J end by 4 bases, with 11 bases between. The CDR3 nucleotides are TGTGCCAGCAAGCAGCAAACATACAATGAGCAGTTCTTC. This codes for CASKQQTYNEQFF. The full variable domain, its missing parts supplied by reference TRBV13 and TRBJ2-1, is AAGVIQSPRHLIKEKRETATLKCYPIPRHDTVYWYQQGPGQDPQFLISFYEKMQSDKGSIPDRFSAQQFSDYHSELNMSSLELGDSALYFCASKQQTYNEQFFGPGTRLTVL.

V usage is TRBV28 and J usage is TRBJ2-1; 14 bases are shared with TRBD2. CDR1 and CDR2 from the germline V gene are MDHEN and SYDVKM. V lost 1 base, J lost 0 bases, and 11 bases stayed unmatched. This CDR3 contains 21 residues. The CDR3 DNA sequence: TGTGCCAGCAGTTTATACGGGACTAGCGGGAGCGGCCCAACCTCCTACAATGAGCAGTTCTTC. Its translation: CASSLYGTSGSGPTSYNEQFF.

This chain links TRBV29-1 with TRBJ2-2; 10 bases are a match to TRBD1. The V gene's germline CDR1 is SQVTM and CDR2 ANQGSEA. J gave up 4 bases and V 0 bases, and 5 bases lay outside the gene matches. The CDR3 is 16 residues long. In DNA form, the CDR3 reads TGCAGCGTTGAAGAGAGGACAGGGGGAGGCACCGGGGAGCTGTTTTTT. Residues: CSVEERTGGGTGELFF.

The V and J genes are TRBV3-1 and TRBJ2-1; D is perhaps TRBD1 or TRBD2 (5 bases each). CDR1 is LGHDT and CDR2 is YNNKEL in the germline V gene (reference sequence). The length of the CDR3 is 16 residues. V was trimmed by 0 bases and J by 6 bases, leaving 15 bases between them. CDR3 DNA sequence: TGTGCCAGCAGCCAAGAAACTCCGTTGGGACCCAATGAGCAGTTCTTC. This encodes CASSQETPLGPNEQFF.

In this sample, this clonotype turned up once. The chain is built from TRBV9 and TRBJ2-3, with a possible D match to TRBD2 (6 bases). The germline V and J ends were trimmed by 7 bases and 4 bases, with 16 bases remaining between them. The CDR3 contains 14 residues. Germline V gene lookup returns CDR1 SGDLS and CDR2 YYNGEE. The CDR3 DNA reads as TGTGCCAGCCAAAACGGGAGCGGTGCAGATACGCAGTATTTT. It yields the protein CASQNGSGADTQYF. The variable domain in full, completed from reference TRBV9 and TRBJ2-3, reads DSGVTQTPKHLITATGQRVTLRCSPRSGDLSVYWYQQSLDQGLQFLIQYYNGEERAKGNILERFSAQQFPDLHSELNLSSLELGDSALYFCASQNGSGADTQYFGPGTRLTVL.